Shown below are 6 T cell receptor beta chains from a single sample sequenced in a study of radiotherapy plus CTLA-4 blockade in lung cancer. Assay: immunoSEQ multiplex PCR; the TCRdb copy retains only in-frame clones and omits some. The sample lists tens of thousands of clones, 84% occurring once. The sample was peripheral blood, taken from a patient treated with radiotherapy plus ipilimumab. The receptors shown here come from a human donor with non-small cell lung cancer whose response to radiotherapy plus ipilimumab could not be evaluated.

The chain uses TRBV7-3 and TRBJ1-1, with a weak D call TRBD1 (5 bases). Germline V gene data show CDR1 as SGHTA and CDR2 as FQGTGA. The CDR3 totals 12 residues. The V and J ends lost 5 bases and 5 bases respectively, with 9 bases between them. CDR3 protein: CASSPGGTEAFF. The CDR3 DNA is TGTGCCAGCAGCCCCGGGGGGACTGAAGCTTTCTTT.

This clone has a handful of counts. V and J are TRBV2 and TRBJ1-5, with a possible D match to TRBD1 (6 bases). The V gene's germline CDR1 is SNHLY and CDR2 FYNNEI. Trimming left V 4 bases short and J 6 bases short, with 13 bases between. This CDR3 region has 14 residues. DNA of the CDR3: TGTGCCAGCAGTGGGGGGCTGAGAAGTCAGCCCCAGCATTTT. It translates to CASSGGLRSQPQHF.

Only one count was recorded for this clone. V is TRBV5-4 and J is TRBJ2-5, with 9 bases that match TRBD1. The end of the DNA aligns better with TRBJ2-7, so the J call may be wrong. CDR1 is SGHNT, CDR2 YYREEE, per germline (reference sequence). The CDR3 covers 15 residues. As DNA, the CDR3 is TGTGCCAGCAGCTTGGGCCGGACAGGGGACCACGAGCAGTACTTC. It yields the protein CASSLGRTGDHEQYF.

The chain carries TRBV28 and TRBJ1-1, with 9 bases lining up with TRBD1. Germline CDR1 reads MDHEN; CDR2 reads SYDVKM. V gave up 6 bases and J gave up 5 bases; unmatched junction bases: 4. This CDR3 has 13 residues. This CDR3 is CASRQTGGTEAFF. In nucleotides, the CDR3 is TGTGCCAGCAGGCAGACAGGGGGAACTGAAGCTTTCTTT.

The chain carries TRBV18 and TRBJ1-3; D is undetermined. Deletions cut 3 bases from V and 0 bases from J, with 9 bases between. The CDR3 totals 15 residues. CDR1 and CDR2 from the germline V gene are KGHSH and LQKENI. CDR3 DNA: TGTGCCAGCTCACCCCCCAAGAGCTCTGGAAACACCATATATTTT. Translation gives CASSPPKSSGNTIYF.

J is TRBJ2-7 and V is TRBV9; D perhaps matches TRBD2 (5 bases). The germline gives CDR1 SGDLS, CDR2 YYNGEE. V was clipped by 0 bases and J by 6 bases, with 10 bases between them. This CDR3 contains 13 residues. The chain's CDR3 is CASSVVTSGEQYF. CDR3 DNA: TGTGCCAGCAGCGTAGTGACCAGCGGCGAGCAGTACTTC. The variable domain in full, completed from reference TRBV9 and TRBJ2-7, reads DSGVTQTPKHLITATGQRVTLRCSPRSGDLSVYWYQQSLDQGLQFLIQYYNGEERAKGNILERFSAQQFPDLHSELNLSSLELGDSALYFCASSVVTSGEQYFGPGTRLTVT.